This T cell receptor (beta chain) is from a study of T cell responses to AZD1222 COVID-19 vaccine. Study outcomes and limitations: Among AZD1222 vaccinees, only six were seropositive at baseline.

The repertoire was sequenced with immunoSEQ multiplex PCR; TCRdb's copy has only in-frame clones and lacks some. The repertoire includes some 83,000 clones, 75% to 90% of them detected once, and roughly 5.6% sits in the top ten. Notes on this clone: Its specificity is unknown.

The V gene end was trimmed by 1 base and the J gene end by 6 bases; junction bases not matched to a gene: 12. Germline lookup yields CDR1 SGHAT and CDR2 FQNNGV. CDR3 length: 17 amino acids. The source is an adult in good health. The sequencing used peripheral blood, collected on day 0 of AZD1222 vaccination. The genes are TRBV11-2 and TRBJ1-2, with 9 bases matching TRBD1. As DNA, the CDR3 is TGTGCCAGCAGCTTAGCGGGGACGGGGACAGGGACCCATGGCTACACCTTC. It yields the protein CASSLAGTGTGTHGYTF.